This T cell receptor (beta chain) comes out of a study of T cells in Graves' hyperthyroidism and ophthalmopathy. For the study at large: Blood was drawn when the patient was first diagnosed and still untreated. Points from the study as a whole: Blood also carried most thyroid clonotypes expanded above 0.001. The model's output predicted ophthalmopathy at a median of 6.5 months prior to onset.

CDR3 length equals 12 residues. The germline CDR1 and CDR2 sequences are DFQATT and SNEGSKA (reference sequence). The V end was cut by 6 bases, the J end by 4 bases, with 13 bases between. This clonotype has a count of ten or more. Its antigen is unidentified. Diagnosis of hyperthyroidism was new in patients aged 18 to 65, and its duration was under 2 months. Amplified TCR beta CDR3 regions came from RNA transcripts. Initially, a first-round RT-PCR of the TCR CDR3 employed the HTBI primer set. MiXCR, run by TCRdb on the multiplex PCR reads, gives a single entry per CDR3 protein. In the table there are about 560,000 distinct CDR3 sequences, over 15% of which are singletons.

The genes are TRBV20-1 and TRBJ2-7; a weak D match, TRBD1 (6 bases). The receptor was derived from a woman aged 18-29 years with Graves' hyperthyroidism. Sequencing was performed on blood. The chain's CDR3 is CSALTGIYEQYF. The CDR3 DNA follows: TGCAGTGCGTTAACAGGGATTTACGAGCAGTACTTC.